The 26 T cell receptor beta chains below all came from one sample that was sequenced in a study of cytomegalovirus exposure and HLA in healthy donors. The primer mix had 60 Vbeta and 13 Jbeta primers. Here immunoSEQ multiplex PCR was the method, and the copy in TCRdb shows in-frame clones only, minus some. Altogether about 25,000 clones are present, approximately 75% being singletons, with the ten largest covering about 4.2%. Material: PBMCs. The receptors come from a male donor in good health and CMV-seronegative.

The V call is TRBV5-6, the J call TRBJ2-5, with 10 nucleotides matching TRBD1. Germline V gene data show CDR1 as SGHDT and CDR2 as YYEEEE. The ends lost 4 bases at V and 4 bases at J; junction bases unmatched: 7. The CDR3 contains 15 residues. The CDR3 loop reads CASSAQGQGLETQYF. CDR3 DNA sequence: TGTGCCAGCAGCGCACAGGGACAGGGGTTAGAGACCCAGTACTTC.

The chain is built from TRBV9 and TRBJ2-3; maybe TRBD1 (6 bases). V gave up 4 bases and J gave up 0 bases, with 15 bases separating them. CDR1 is SGDLS, CDR2 YYNGEE, per germline. CDR3 length: 16 residues. CDR3 bases: TGTGCCAGCAGCCACAGGGATGGGGCTAGCACAGATACGCAGTATTTT. It translates to CASSHRDGASTDTQYF.

The chain uses TRBV18 and TRBJ1-4; TRBD1 agrees at 10 bases. V trimming: 5 bases; J trimming: 6 bases; junction bases outside the gene matches: 6. Germline CDR1 KGHSH, CDR2 LQKENI. This CDR3 is 15 amino acids long. CDR3 nucleotide sequence: TGTGCCAGCTCAGCAACCGGGACAGGGGATGAAAAACTGTTTTTT. Its protein product is CASSATGTGDEKLFF.

The chain has TRBV9 and TRBJ2-1; D unresolved. Germline values: CDR1 SGDLS, CDR2 YYNGEE. The V end was cut by 1 base, the J end by 7 bases, with 6 bases between. The CDR3 loop spans 12 amino acids. CDR3 in DNA: TGTGCCAGCAGCGTATACGGGAATGAGCAGTTCTTC. Protein sequence: CASSVYGNEQFF.

V usage is TRBV4-2 and J usage is TRBJ1-6; 7 nucleotides agree with TRBD1. The germline V gene encodes CDR1 LGHNA and CDR2 YNFKEQ. V lost 0 bases and J lost 10; bases outside the gene matches: 12. The CDR3 consists of 17 residues. CDR3 coding DNA: TGTGCCAGCAGCCAAGATTTCTCTAGGCAGGGGGAGTCACCCCTCCACTTT. It specifies CASSQDFSRQGESPLHF.

The chain has TRBV18 and TRBJ2-1; TRBD2 aligns across 9 bases. V was clipped by 3 bases and J by 10 bases; unmatched bases: 7. The germline CDR1 and CDR2 sequences are KGHSH and LQKENI. The CDR3 runs to 14 residues. CDR3 DNA: TGTGCCAGCTCACCCCAGGGGAGCGGGAGGGAGCAGTTCTTC. Its translation: CASSPQGSGREQFF.

This clone has just a few counts. The chain has TRBV4-3 and TRBJ2-5, with a tentative D call TRBD1 (5 bases). There are 16 residues in the CDR3. The V gene lost 1 base and the J gene lost 3 bases, with 15 bases spanning the gap. CDR1 and CDR2 (germline): LGHNA, YSLEER. CDR3 nucleotide sequence: TGCGCCAGCAGCCAAGGCCTAACAGGCTGGAAAGAGACCCAGTACTTC. It is translated as CASSQGLTGWKETQYF.

V gene TRBV4-2 combines with J gene TRBJ2-5, with unresolved D. The length of the CDR3 is 15 residues. Trimming pared 2 bases from V and 2 bases from J, leaving 12 bases between. Germline CDR1 LGHNA, CDR2 YNFKEQ. In nucleotides, the CDR3 is TGTGCCAGCAGCCAAAACCTGGGCGATCAAGAGACCCAGTACTTC. Its protein product is CASSQNLGDQETQYF.

CDR3 DNA sequence: TGCGCCAGCAGCTCTAGGACAGGGGGATACACTGAAGCTTTCTTT. Translating gives CASSSRTGGYTEAFF. The J gene is TRBJ1-1, the V gene TRBV5-1, with 10 bases matching TRBD1. V lost 3 bases and J lost 3; bases outside the gene matches: 5. This CDR3 has 15 amino acids. Germline V CDR1 and CDR2: SGHRS, YFSETQ. Combining the CDR3 with reference TRBV5-1 and TRBJ1-1 gives the whole variable domain KAGVTQTPRYLIKTRGQQVTLSCSPISGHRSVSWYQQTPGQGLQFLFEYFSETQRNKGNFPGRFSGRQFSNSRSEMNVSTLELGDSALYLCASSSRTGGYTEAFFGQGTRLTVV.

DNA of the CDR3: TGTGCCAGCAGTTCGCCCGGGAGGGAGACCCAGTACTTC. It codes for CASSSPGRETQYF. V gene TRBV13 combines with J gene TRBJ2-5; 7 bases align to TRBD2. The CDR3 covers 13 residues. Germline loops: CDR1 PRHDT, CDR2 FYEKMQ (reference sequence). V shed 6 bases, J shed 5 bases, and the junction held 6 bases outside the gene matches. The variable domain in full, completed from reference TRBV13 and TRBJ2-5, reads AAGVIQSPRHLIKEKRETATLKCYPIPRHDTVYWYQQGPGQDPQFLISFYEKMQSDKGSIPDRFSAQQFSDYHSELNMSSLELGDSALYFCASSSPGRETQYFGPGTRLLVL.

The V and J genes are TRBV29-1 and TRBJ2-1; 10 bases match TRBD1. J was trimmed by 7 bases and V by 7 bases; bases with no gene match: 10. CDR1 is SQVTM and CDR2 is ANQGSEA in the germline V gene. The CDR3 sequence is 14 residues long. Written as DNA, the CDR3 is TGCAGCGCTAGAATGGGGGGACAGGGGAATGAGCAGTTCTTC. It translates to CSARMGGQGNEQFF.

The genes are TRBV2 and TRBJ2-7, with 12 bases matching TRBD2. J gave up 5 bases and V 6 bases, and 8 bases lay outside the gene matches. The CDR3 sequence is 15 residues long. The germline CDR1 and CDR2 sequences are SNHLY and FYNNEI. CDR3 coding DNA: TGTGCCAGCAGGACGACTAGCGGGGGATCTCACGAGCAGTACTTC. It specifies CASRTTSGGSHEQYF.

The rearrangement uses TRBV27 and TRBJ2-1, with D possibly being TRBD2 (6 bases). This CDR3 has 13 residues. With 4 bases removed from V and 6 bases from J, the gap between germline ends came to 10 bases. Germline loops: CDR1 MNHEY, CDR2 SMNVEV (reference sequence). The CDR3 is CASSWGVSNEQFF. CDR3 bases: TGTGCCAGCAGTTGGGGGGTGTCCAATGAGCAGTTCTTC.

V usage is TRBV7-3 and J usage is TRBJ2-2; 9 bases map to TRBD2. V lost 1 base and J lost 7; bases outside the gene matches: 10. The CDR3 is made up of 17 amino acids. Germline V CDR1 and CDR2: SGHTA, FQGTGA. The CDR3, as DNA: TGTGCCAGCAGCTTAAATCCTAGCGGGAATAAAGGCGGGGAGCTGTTTTTT. Encoded protein: CASSLNPSGNKGGELFF.

V is TRBV5-1 and J is TRBJ2-3; D call uncertain. The CDR3 is 14 amino acids. From germline, CDR1 is SGHRS and CDR2 YFSETQ. The germline V and J ends were trimmed by 0 bases and 5 bases, with 10 bases remaining between them. The CDR3 coding sequence is TGCGCCAGCAGCTTGGGACTCGATCTAGATACGCAGTATTTT. Translation gives CASSLGLDLDTQYF.

V is TRBV7-2 and J is TRBJ2-7; 9 nucleotides line up with TRBD2. V gave up 5 bases and J gave up 4 bases; unmatched junction bases: 6. The CDR3 extends over 14 amino acids. CDR1 and CDR2 from the germline V gene are SGHTA and FQGNSA. Written as DNA, the CDR3 is TGTGCCAGCAGCCCTAGCGGGATGGGGTACGAGCAGTACTTC. Amino acid sequence: CASSPSGMGYEQYF.

The chain combines TRBV27 with TRBJ2-7; 10 nucleotides align to TRBD1. The germline CDR1 and CDR2 sequences are MNHEY and SMNVEV (reference sequence). The CDR3 length is 15 residues. Unmatched junction bases numbered 7, after V lost 3 bases and J lost 5 bases. The CDR3 coding sequence is TGTGCCAGCAGTTTGATAGGGACAGGGGAGAACGAGCAGTACTTC. It specifies CASSLIGTGENEQYF.

V and J are TRBV27 and TRBJ2-7; tentatively, D is TRBD2 (5 bases). The V gene's germline CDR1 is MNHEY and CDR2 SMNVEV (reference sequence). There are 12 residues in the CDR3. V gave up 2 bases and J gave up 7 bases, with 9 bases separating them. The CDR3 DNA reads as TGTGCCAGCAGTTTAACTGGCGGGGAGCAGTACTTC. Translating gives CASSLTGGEQYF.

The table lists this clone with a count of one. The rearrangement links TRBV7-3 to TRBJ2-2; 7 nucleotides agree with TRBD1. This CDR3 has 16 amino acids. V gave up 5 bases and J gave up 3 bases; unmatched junction bases: 9. Germline assignment: CDR1 SGHTA and CDR2 FQGTGA. The CDR3 coding sequence is TGTGCCAGCAGCCCAAGAGGGGGCTTAGACACCGGGGAGCTGTTTTTT. Translating it yields CASSPRGGLDTGELFF.

Note on this clone: Other nucleotide sequences from this sample produce the same CDR3. The chain is built from TRBV6-1 and TRBJ2-7, with D tentatively TRBD2 (5 bases). Germline V CDR1 and CDR2: MNHNS, SASEGT. There are 15 residues in the CDR3. Trimming pared 1 base from V and 0 bases from J, leaving 10 bases between. The CDR3 DNA follows: TGTGCCAGCAGTGAAGTGAGTGGGAGCTCCTACGAGCAGTACTTC. Protein: CASSEVSGSSYEQYF.

This rearrangement joins TRBV7-9 to TRBJ2-3; 9 bases match TRBD2. V shed 2 bases, J shed 0 bases, and the junction held 12 bases outside the gene matches. Germline V gives CDR1 SEHNR, CDR2 FQNEAQ (reference sequence). The CDR3 extends over 19 amino acids. CDR3 sequence reads: CASSLRGGTSRSSTDTQYF. As DNA, the CDR3 is TGTGCCAGCAGCTTACGGGGTGGGACTAGCCGTTCTAGCACAGATACGCAGTATTTT.

As concerns this clone: This same CDR3 is encoded by further DNA sequences in the sample. This chain uses TRBV7-2 with TRBJ2-7, with 8 nucleotides matching TRBD1. CDR3 length equals 18 residues. From germline, CDR1 is SGHTA and CDR2 FQGNSA. Trimming at V came to 5 bases and at J to 5 bases, leaving 20 bases not matched to a gene. In nucleotides, the CDR3 is TGTGCCAGCAGCCTCCGTATCCGGAGACAGGGGAAATTGGACGAGCAGTACTTC. This codes for CASSLRIRRQGKLDEQYF.

This clone was counted once. The chain is built from TRBV5-1 and TRBJ2-5, with 12 positions matching TRBD2. V lost 0 bases to trimming and J lost 1 base; unmatched junction nucleotides: 7. CDR1 is SGHRS, CDR2 YFSETQ, per germline. CDR3 size: 18 residues. DNA for the CDR3: TGCGCCAGCAGCTTGGGACTAGCGGGGGCCTTAGTCCAAGAGACCCAGTACTTC. Residues: CASSLGLAGALVQETQYF.

This clone occurred once. This chain uses TRBV16 with TRBJ2-1; 9 bases are shared with TRBD2. CDR1 and CDR2 (germline): KGHSY, FQNENV. V shed 4 bases, J shed 6 bases, and the junction held 7 bases outside the gene matches. The CDR3 length is 15 residues. CDR3 amino acids: CASSPKGTSINEQFF. CDR3 coding DNA: TGTGCCAGCAGCCCTAAGGGGACTAGCATCAATGAGCAGTTCTTC.

This chain uses TRBV2 with TRBJ1-5, with TRBD1 matching 10 bases. Losses at the gene ends were 5 bases for V and 6 bases for J; bases not matched to a gene: 1. This CDR3 is built from 13 residues. Germline CDR1 SNHLY, CDR2 FYNNEI. CDR3 sequence: CASSRDRGQPQHF. The CDR3 bases are TGTGCCAGCAGTCGGGACAGGGGTCAGCCCCAGCATTTT.

This clone was counted between two and nine times. The chain has TRBV28 and TRBJ2-7; D possibly corresponds to TRBD1 (6 bases). The CDR3 covers 16 residues. The V end was cut by 2 bases, the J end by 3 bases, with 17 bases between. Germline CDR1 MDHEN, CDR2 SYDVKM. The CDR3 DNA follows: TGTGCCAGCAGTTTAAGCAGGGGAGAACAAGTCTACGAGCAGTACTTC. This codes for CASSLSRGEQVYEQYF.